This entry is about one T cell receptor (beta chain). Each of the CD4+ naive, central memory, regulatory and stem cell-like memory populations was sorted via CD45RO/CCR7/CD25/CD127/CD95/CD27. The study reverse transcribed the entire isolated RNA, so it sequenced expressed TCRB transcripts. Data came from immunoSEQ multiplex PCR; TCRdb stores just in-frame clones and leaves some out. The sample records 350,000 or so clones, about 18% being singletons. The sample originates from a study of beta chain features in type 1 diabetes. The germline gives CDR1 SGHTA, CDR2 FQGTGA. The germline V and J ends were trimmed by 2 bases and 0 bases, with 11 bases remaining between them. CDR3 length: 15 amino acids.

This clonotype originated in a woman aged 18-29 years in good health. V usage is TRBV7-3 and J usage is TRBJ2-7; possible D gene TRBD2, 6 bases. Material: naive CD4+ T cells from blood. CDR3 protein: CASSLSSGFSYEQYF. In nucleotides, the CDR3 is TGTGCCAGCAGCTTATCCAGCGGGTTCTCCTACGAGCAGTACTTC.